This T cell receptor beta chain is from a study of blood T cell repertoires in COVID-19. Study-wide background: Samples taken during acute and convalescent COVID-19 were collected in the United States, Italy and Spain.

The repertoire was sequenced with immunoSEQ multiplex PCR; TCRdb's copy has only in-frame clones and lacks some. This table holds 350,000 or so clones, roughly 90% found once. No more than 2 weeks before study entry, exposed participants had met a case of COVID-19. The CDR3 length is 14 residues. V was pared by 3 bases and J by 2 bases, with 2 bases of the junction left unmatched. Looked up from germline, CDR1 is MNHNS and CDR2 is SASEGT. Sequenced sample: PBMCs or T cells enriched from blood (not recorded which). This sequence joins TRBV6-1 and TRBJ2-5; 8 bases fit TRBD2. The TCR sequence derives from a woman younger than 45 who had been exposed to COVID-19. The CDR3 DNA reads as TGTGCCAGCAGTGAGGCGGGGGGACAAGAGACCCAGTACTTC. It is translated as CASSEAGGQETQYF.